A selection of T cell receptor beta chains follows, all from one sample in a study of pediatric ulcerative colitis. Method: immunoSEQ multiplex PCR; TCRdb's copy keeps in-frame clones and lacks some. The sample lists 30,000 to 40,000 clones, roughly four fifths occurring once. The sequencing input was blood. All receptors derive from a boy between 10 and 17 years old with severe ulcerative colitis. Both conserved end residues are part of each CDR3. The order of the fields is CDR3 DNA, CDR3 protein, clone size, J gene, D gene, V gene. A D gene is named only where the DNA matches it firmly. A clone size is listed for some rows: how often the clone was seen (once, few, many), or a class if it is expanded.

cdr3_nt: TGTGCCAGCAGTGAGGGGGGTGTAGAGACCCAGTACTTC; cdr3_aa: CASSEGGVETQYF; clone_size: NA; j_call: TRBJ2-5; d_call: NA; v_call: TRBV6-1
cdr3_nt: TGTGCCAGCAGCGCACAGGGGGCTTCTGGAAACACCATATATTTT; cdr3_aa: CASSAQGASGNTIYF; clone_size: NA; j_call: TRBJ1-3; d_call: TRBD1; v_call: TRBV5-6
cdr3_nt: TGTGCCAGCGAGGGGCGGGGAATTGAAGCTTTCTTT; cdr3_aa: CASEGRGIEAFF; clone_size: few; j_call: TRBJ1-1; d_call: NA; v_call: TRBV6-9
cdr3_nt: TGTGCCAGCAGCGTATGGGTGAACACTGAAGCTTTCTTT; cdr3_aa: CASSVWVNTEAFF; clone_size: few; j_call: TRBJ1-1; d_call: NA; v_call: TRBV9
cdr3_nt: TGTGCCGTGGGCGGGATCAATGAGCAGTTCTTC; cdr3_aa: CAVGGINEQFF; clone_size: NA; j_call: TRBJ2-1; d_call: NA; v_call: TRBV6-5
cdr3_nt: TGTGCCAGCAGCTTTGTCACGGGGGCGGAGACCCAGTACTTC; cdr3_aa: CASSFVTGAETQYF; clone_size: NA; j_call: TRBJ2-5; d_call: NA; v_call: TRBV5-6
cdr3_nt: TGTGCCAGTATGGGGACAGATTACTACGAGCAGTACTTC; cdr3_aa: CASMGTDYYEQYF; clone_size: NA; j_call: TRBJ2-7; d_call: TRBD1; v_call: TRBV19
cdr3_nt: TGTGCCAGTAGTACGACTCGACTAGCGGGGGGTTATGAGCAGTTCTTC; cdr3_aa: CASSTTRLAGGYEQFF; clone_size: NA; j_call: TRBJ2-1; d_call: TRBD2; v_call: TRBV19
cdr3_nt: TGTGCCAGCAGTTTCATAGGGGACTACGAGCAGTACTTC; cdr3_aa: CASSFIGDYEQYF; clone_size: NA; j_call: TRBJ2-7; d_call: NA; v_call: TRBV28
cdr3_nt: TGTGCCAGCAGCCGGCAGGGGAACGAGCAGTACTTC; cdr3_aa: CASSRQGNEQYF; clone_size: NA; j_call: TRBJ2-7; d_call: NA; v_call: TRBV14
cdr3_nt: TGTGCCAGCAGCTTCGACACGAACACTGAAGCTTTCTTT; cdr3_aa: CASSFDTNTEAFF; clone_size: few; j_call: TRBJ1-1; d_call: NA; v_call: TRBV7-9
cdr3_nt: TGTGCCAGCAGTTTCGACGGATTTGGGGGCTACACCTTC; cdr3_aa: CASSFDGFGGYTF; clone_size: NA; j_call: TRBJ1-2; d_call: NA; v_call: TRBV27